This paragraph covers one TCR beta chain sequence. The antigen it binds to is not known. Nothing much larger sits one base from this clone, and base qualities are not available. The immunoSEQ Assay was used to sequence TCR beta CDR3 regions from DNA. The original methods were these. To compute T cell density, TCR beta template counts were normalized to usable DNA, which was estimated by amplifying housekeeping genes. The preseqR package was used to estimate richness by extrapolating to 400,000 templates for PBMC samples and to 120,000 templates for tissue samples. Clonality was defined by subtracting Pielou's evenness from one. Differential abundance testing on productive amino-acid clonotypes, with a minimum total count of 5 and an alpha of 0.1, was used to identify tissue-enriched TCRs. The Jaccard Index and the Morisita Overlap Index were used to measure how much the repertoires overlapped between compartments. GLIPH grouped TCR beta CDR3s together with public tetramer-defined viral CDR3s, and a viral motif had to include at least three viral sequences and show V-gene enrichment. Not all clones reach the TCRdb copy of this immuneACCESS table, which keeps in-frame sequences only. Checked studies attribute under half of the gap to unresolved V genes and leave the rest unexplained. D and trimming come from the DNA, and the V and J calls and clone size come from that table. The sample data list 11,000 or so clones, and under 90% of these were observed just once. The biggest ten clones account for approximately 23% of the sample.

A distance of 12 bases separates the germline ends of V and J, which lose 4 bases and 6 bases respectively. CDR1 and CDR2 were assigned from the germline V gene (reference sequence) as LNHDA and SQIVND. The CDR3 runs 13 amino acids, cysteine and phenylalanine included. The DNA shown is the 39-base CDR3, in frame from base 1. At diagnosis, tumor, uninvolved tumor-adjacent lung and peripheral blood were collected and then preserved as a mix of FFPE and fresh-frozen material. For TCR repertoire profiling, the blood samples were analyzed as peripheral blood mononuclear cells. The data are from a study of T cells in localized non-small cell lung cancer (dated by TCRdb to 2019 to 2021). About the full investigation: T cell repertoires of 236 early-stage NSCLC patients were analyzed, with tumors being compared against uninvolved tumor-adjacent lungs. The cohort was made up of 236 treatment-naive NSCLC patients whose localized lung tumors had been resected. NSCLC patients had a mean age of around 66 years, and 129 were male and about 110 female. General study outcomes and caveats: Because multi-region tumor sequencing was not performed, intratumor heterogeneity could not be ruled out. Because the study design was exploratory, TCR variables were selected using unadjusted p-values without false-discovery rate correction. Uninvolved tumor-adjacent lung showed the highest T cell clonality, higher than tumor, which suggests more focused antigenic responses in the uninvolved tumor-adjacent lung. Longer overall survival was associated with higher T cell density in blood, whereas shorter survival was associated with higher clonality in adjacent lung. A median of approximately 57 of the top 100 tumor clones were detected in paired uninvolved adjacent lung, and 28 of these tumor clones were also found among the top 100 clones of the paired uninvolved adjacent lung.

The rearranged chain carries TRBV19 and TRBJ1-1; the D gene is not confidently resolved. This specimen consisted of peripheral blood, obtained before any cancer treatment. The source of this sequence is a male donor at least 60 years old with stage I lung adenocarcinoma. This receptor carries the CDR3 CASSTRPEAEAFF. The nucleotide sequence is TGTGCCAGTAGTACTCGACCTGAGGCTGAAGCTTTCTTT.